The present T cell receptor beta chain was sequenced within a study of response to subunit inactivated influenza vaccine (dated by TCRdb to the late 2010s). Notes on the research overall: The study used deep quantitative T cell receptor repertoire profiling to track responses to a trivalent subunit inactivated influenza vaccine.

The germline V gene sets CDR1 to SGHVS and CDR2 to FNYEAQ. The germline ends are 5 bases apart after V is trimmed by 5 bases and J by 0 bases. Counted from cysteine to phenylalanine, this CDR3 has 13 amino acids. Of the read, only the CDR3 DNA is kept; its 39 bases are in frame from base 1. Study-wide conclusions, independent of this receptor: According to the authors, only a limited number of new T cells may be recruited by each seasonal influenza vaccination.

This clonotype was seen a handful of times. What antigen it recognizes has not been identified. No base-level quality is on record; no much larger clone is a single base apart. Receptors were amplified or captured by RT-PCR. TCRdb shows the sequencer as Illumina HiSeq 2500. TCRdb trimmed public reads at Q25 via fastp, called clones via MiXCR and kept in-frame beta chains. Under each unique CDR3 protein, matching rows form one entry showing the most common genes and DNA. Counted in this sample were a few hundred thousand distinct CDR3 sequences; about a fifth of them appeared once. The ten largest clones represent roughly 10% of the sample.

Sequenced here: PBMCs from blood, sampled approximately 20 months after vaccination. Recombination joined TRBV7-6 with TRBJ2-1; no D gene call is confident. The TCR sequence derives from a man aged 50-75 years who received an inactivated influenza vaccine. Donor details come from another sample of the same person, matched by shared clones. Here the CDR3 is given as CASSPPSYNEQFF. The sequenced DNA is TGTGCCAGCAGCCCTCCCTCCTACAATGAGCAGTTCTTC.